These 13 T cell receptor beta chains were all obtained from the same sample, sequenced in a study of T cells in Graves' hyperthyroidism and ophthalmopathy. It was RNA transcripts that yielded the amplified TCR beta CDR3 regions. With the HTBI primer set, the TCR CDR3 went through a first round of RT-PCR. TCRdb reprocessed the multiplex PCR reads via MiXCR and lists one record per CDR3 protein. This sample carries 490,000 or so distinct CDR3 sequences, around a fifth of them seen once, and the ten largest clones take approximately 49%. What was sequenced was blood. The receptors were sampled from a woman in her seventies with Graves' ophthalmopathy.

V and J are TRBV20-1 and TRBJ2-3; 9 positions agree with TRBD1. Germline CDR1 and CDR2: DFQATT and SNEGSKA (reference sequence). Germline trimming cut 1 base from V and 4 bases from J; bases unmatched to any gene: 9. The CDR3 has 16 residues. CDR3 bases: TGCAGTGCTAGAGTTGGACAGGGGATAAAAGCAGATACGCAGTATTTT. Its protein product is CSARVGQGIKADTQYF.

The rearrangement joins TRBV7-2 to TRBJ1-3; D is unclear. Trimming shortened V by 8 bases and J by 0 bases, and 11 bases separated the two germline ends. The length of the CDR3 is 14 residues. The germline V gene has CDR1 SGHTA and CDR2 FQGNSA. CDR3 nucleotide sequence: TGTGCCAGCGCCCGCAGGAACTCTGGAAACACCATATATTTT. Translating it yields CASARRNSGNTIYF.

The CDR3 DNA is TGTGCCAGCAGCCAACGGGAGGGGGGAGCGGGCGAAGCTTTCTTT. It yields the protein CASSQREGGAGEAFF. The rearrangement joins TRBV4-2 to TRBJ1-1, with D possibly matching TRBD1 (6 bases). Germline V gene data show CDR1 as LGHNA and CDR2 as YNFKEQ. The CDR3 is made up of 15 amino acids. V was shortened by 2 bases and J by 8 bases, with 18 bases between the two germline ends.

This chain links TRBV7-9 with TRBJ1-2; 10 bases line up with TRBD1. With 5 bases clipped from V and 5 bases from J, the junction kept 8 bases outside the gene matches. CDR1 is SEHNR and CDR2 is FQNEAQ in the germline V gene (reference sequence). There are 15 residues in the CDR3. The CDR3 DNA follows: TGTGCCAGCAGCCAAGGGGGGACAGGGGTATATGGCTACACCTTC. Its translation is CASSQGGTGVYGYTF. Based on the CDR3 plus reference TRBV7-9 and TRBJ1-2, the full variable domain is DTGVSQNPRHKITKRGQNVTFRCDPISEHNRLYWYRQTLGQGPEFLTYFQNEAQLEKSRLLSDRFSAERPKGSFSTLEIQRTEQGDSAMYLCASSQGGTGVYGYTFGSGTRLTVV.

This sequence joins TRBV29-1 and TRBJ2-5; TRBD1 matches 7 bases. The CDR3 contains 14 residues. CDR1 and CDR2 (germline): SQVTM, ANQGSEA. With V trimmed by 6 bases and J by 5 bases, 12 bases remained unmatched. The CDR3 DNA reads TGCAGCGTGGCTAAACAGGGGTTTAGGGAGACCCAGTACTTC. Its protein product is CSVAKQGFRETQYF.

The gene calls are TRBV18 and TRBJ1-5; no reliable D call. Germline CDR1 reads KGHSH; CDR2 reads LQKENI. This CDR3 is built from 14 residues. V was clipped by 3 bases and J by 2 bases, with 8 bases between them. CDR3 sequence (DNA): TGTGCCAGCTCACCGACCCTTGGCAATCAGCCCCAGCATTTT. The encoded protein is CASSPTLGNQPQHF. Drawing the rest from reference TRBV18 and TRBJ1-5, the complete variable domain is NAGVMQNPRHLVRRRGQEARLRCSPMKGHSHVYWYRQLPEEGLKFMVYLQKENIIDESGMPKERFSAEFPKEGPSILRIQQVVRGDSAAYFCASSPTLGNQPQHFGDGTRLSIL.

Only a few counts were recorded for this clonotype. V gene TRBV29-1 combines with J gene TRBJ2-5; possibly TRBD1 for D (5 bases). Germline CDR1 reads SQVTM; CDR2 reads ANQGSEA. CDR3 length: 12 residues. V was trimmed by 8 bases and J by 2 bases, leaving 12 bases between them. CDR3 sequence (DNA): TGCAGCTCCTACAGGAGTCAAGAGACCCAGTACTTC. This encodes CSSYRSQETQYF.

This clonotype was counted at least ten times. The V call is TRBV11-2, the J call TRBJ1-2, with 9 bases lining up with TRBD1. This CDR3 has 13 amino acids. Looked up from germline, CDR1 is SGHAT and CDR2 is FQNNGV. After removal of 5 bases from V and 8 bases from J, the junction contained 6 bases not matched to a gene. CDR3 region: CASSVDRGPGYTF. The CDR3 nucleotides are TGTGCCAGCAGCGTGGACAGGGGACCCGGCTACACCTTC. The full variable domain, in which reference TRBV11-2 and TRBJ1-2 provide the parts outside the CDR3, is EAGVAQSPRYKIIEKRQSVAFWCNPISGHATLYWYQQILGQGPKLLIQFQNNGVVDDSQLPKDRFSAERLKGVDSTLKIQPAKLEDSAVYLCASSVDRGPGYTFGSGTRLTVV.

This clonotype was detected many times. The rearrangement uses TRBV6-1 and TRBJ1-5; D not resolved. This CDR3 has 14 amino acids. Germline V gives CDR1 MNHNS, CDR2 SASEGT. The V and J ends lost 6 bases and 7 bases respectively, with 16 bases between them. The CDR3 DNA reads as TGTGCCAGCAGCAAAGGCGATGTAGTACAGCCCCAGCATTTT. Encoded protein: CASSKGDVVQPQHF.

This clonotype was detected only a few times. The gene calls are TRBV5-1 and TRBJ1-6, with no clear D. V was clipped by 3 bases and J by 0 bases, with 19 bases between them. The CDR3 runs to 19 residues. CDR1 is SGHRS, CDR2 YFSETQ, per germline. For the CDR3, the DNA is TGCGCCAGCAGCTCAATCGACATCCCGTCGAGCTCCTATAATTCACCCCTCCACTTT. This codes for CASSSIDIPSSSYNSPLHF.

The chain is built from TRBV2 and TRBJ1-6; D is possibly TRBD1 (6 bases). The CDR3 loop spans 14 amino acids. Germline values: CDR1 SNHLY, CDR2 FYNNEI. The germline V and J ends were trimmed by 4 bases and 6 bases, with 10 bases remaining between them. As DNA, the CDR3 is TGTGCCAGCAGTGCGACAGGACCTAATTCACCCCTCCACTTT. The encoded protein is CASSATGPNSPLHF.

This clonotype was counted many times. The CDR3 region is CATLGNSYSYEQYF. The CDR3 DNA reads as TGTGCCACCCTGGGGAACAGCTACTCCTACGAGCAGTACTTC. V usage is TRBV28 and J usage is TRBJ2-7; D unclear. The CDR3 spans 14 residues. V lost 10 bases to trimming and J lost 0 bases, with 16 bases between them. The germline gives CDR1 MDHEN, CDR2 SYDVKM.

A few counts support this clonotype. V is TRBV11-2 and J is TRBJ1-4; D not resolved. The CDR3 sequence is 14 residues long. Germline assignment: CDR1 SGHAT and CDR2 FQNNGV. The V gene lost 3 bases and the J gene lost 7 bases, with 12 bases spanning the gap. DNA for the CDR3: TGTGCCAGCAGCTTGCGAGGGAGCTCTGAAAAACTGTTTTTT. Its protein product is CASSLRGSSEKLFF.